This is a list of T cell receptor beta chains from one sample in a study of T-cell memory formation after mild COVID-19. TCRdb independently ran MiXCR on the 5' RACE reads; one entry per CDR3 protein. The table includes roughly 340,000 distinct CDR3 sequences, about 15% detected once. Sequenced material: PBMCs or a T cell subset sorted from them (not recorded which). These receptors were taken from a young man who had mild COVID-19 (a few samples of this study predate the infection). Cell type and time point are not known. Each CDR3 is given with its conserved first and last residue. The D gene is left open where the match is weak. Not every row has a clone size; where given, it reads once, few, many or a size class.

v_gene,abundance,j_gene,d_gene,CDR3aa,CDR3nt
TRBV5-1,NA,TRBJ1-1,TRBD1,CASSLVATGGRIGTEAFF,TGCGCCAGCAGCTTGGTGGCTACAGGGGGTCGTATTGGAACTGAAGCTTTCTTT
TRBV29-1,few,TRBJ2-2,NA,CSVPHGHSTGELFF,TGCAGCGTTCCACACGGACACTCAACCGGGGAGCTGTTTTTT
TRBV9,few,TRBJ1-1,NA,CASSVPGPEAFF,TGTGCCAGCAGCGTACCGGGCCCTGAAGCTTTCTTT
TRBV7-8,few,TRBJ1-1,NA,CASSSSYTGFANTEAFF,TGTGCCAGCAGCTCAAGCTATACAGGGTTTGCCAACACTGAAGCTTTCTTT
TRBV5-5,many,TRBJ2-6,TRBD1,CASSFTGGPGANVLTF,TGTGCCAGCAGTTTTACAGGGGGGCCTGGGGCCAACGTCCTGACTTTC
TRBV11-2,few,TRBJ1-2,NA,CASSDLILGGYTF,TGTGCCAGCAGCGATCTTATTCTAGGCGGCTACACCTTC
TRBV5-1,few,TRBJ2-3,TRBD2,CASSFSLAGNTDTQYF,TGCGCCAGCAGCTTTTCGCTAGCGGGGAACACAGATACGCAGTATTTT
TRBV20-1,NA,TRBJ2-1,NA,CSARTEGGLRSDEQFF,TGCAGTGCTAGAACTGAAGGCGGCCTGAGAAGCGATGAGCAGTTCTTC
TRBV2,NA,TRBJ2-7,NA,CASSERRGPYEQYF,TGTGCCAGCAGCGAACGCCGTGGACCCTACGAGCAGTACTTC
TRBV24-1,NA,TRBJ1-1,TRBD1,CATSGGEGGPPERAFF,TGTGCCACCAGTGGAGGGGAAGGGGGCCCTCCCGAAAGGGCTTTCTTT
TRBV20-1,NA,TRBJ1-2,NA,CSAFGGYTF,TGCAGTGCGTTTGGGGGCTACACCTTC
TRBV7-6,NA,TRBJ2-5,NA,CASSLGNAGTVGQETQYF,TGTGCCAGCAGCTTAGGGAACGCAGGGACGGTAGGCCAAGAGACCCAGTACTTC
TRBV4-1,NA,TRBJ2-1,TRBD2,CASSQVGLAGPNEQFF,TGCGCCAGCAGCCAAGTTGGACTAGCGGGGCCGAATGAGCAGTTCTTC
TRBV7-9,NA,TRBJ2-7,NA,CASSLSQRNHEQYF,TGTGCCAGCAGCTTATCCCAGCGTAACCACGAGCAGTACTTC
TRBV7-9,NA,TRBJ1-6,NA,CASSSSFDRSPLHF,TGTGCCAGCAGCTCTAGTTTCGACAGGTCACCCCTCCACTTT
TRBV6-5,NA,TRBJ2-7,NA,CASTRTALGPLIREQYF,TGTGCCAGCACCCGGACAGCCCTCGGTCCACTTATACGCGAGCAGTACTTC
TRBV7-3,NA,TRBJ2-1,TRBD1,CASSLLLAQGANEQFF,TGTGCCAGCAGCTTGTTGCTGGCACAGGGGGCCAATGAGCAGTTCTTC
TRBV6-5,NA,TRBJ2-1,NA,CASSYSGQSYNEQFF,TGTGCCAGCAGTTACTCGGGACAATCCTACAATGAGCAGTTCTTC
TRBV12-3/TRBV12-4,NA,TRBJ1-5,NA,CASSLEGISNQPQHF,TGTGCCAGCAGTTTGGAGGGAATCAGCAATCAGCCCCAGCATTTT
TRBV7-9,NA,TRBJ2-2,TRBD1,CASSLVPFLGSGGSNTGELFF,TGTGCCAGCAGCTTAGTTCCATTTCTCGGGTCAGGGGGCAGCAACACCGGGGAGCTGTTTTTT
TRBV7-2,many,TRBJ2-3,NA,CASSLVLSGQRSTDTQYF,TGTGCCAGCAGCTTAGTTCTTAGCGGACAACGTAGCACAGATACGCAGTATTTT
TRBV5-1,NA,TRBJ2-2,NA,CASSLALDDGELFF,TGCGCCAGCAGCTTGGCGCTGGACGACGGGGAGCTGTTTTTT
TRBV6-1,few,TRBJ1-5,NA,CASSDRPLDDQPQHF,TGTGCCAGCAGTGACAGGCCCTTGGACGATCAGCCCCAGCATTTT
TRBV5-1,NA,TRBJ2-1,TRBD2,CASSQTRGGREQFF,TGCGCCAGCAGTCAGACCCGGGGGGGCAGGGAGCAGTTCTTC
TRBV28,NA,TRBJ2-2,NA,CAAGPGIGELFF,TGTGCCGCCGGTCCAGGGATCGGGGAGCTGTTTTTT
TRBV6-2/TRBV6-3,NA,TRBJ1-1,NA,CASRERTENTEAFF,TGTGCCAGCAGAGAGAGGACAGAAAACACTGAAGCTTTCTTT
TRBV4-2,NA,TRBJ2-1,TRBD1,CASSQDRGVGYFF,TGTGCCAGCAGCCAGGACAGGGGAGTTGGTTATTTCTTC
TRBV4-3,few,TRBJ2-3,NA,CASSQDLGTDTQYF,TGCGCCAGCAGCCAAGACTTGGGGACAGATACGCAGTATTTT
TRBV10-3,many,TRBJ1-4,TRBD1,CAIRPGQDNEKLFF,TGTGCCATCAGACCGGGACAGGACAATGAAAAACTGTTTTTT
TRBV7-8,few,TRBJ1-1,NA,CASRPIRTANTEAFF,TGTGCCAGCAGACCCATTCGGACAGCAAACACTGAAGCTTTCTTT
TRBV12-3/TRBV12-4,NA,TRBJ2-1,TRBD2,CASSLRGGGYNEQFF,TGTGCCAGCAGTTTACGGGGGGGAGGCTACAATGAGCAGTTCTTC
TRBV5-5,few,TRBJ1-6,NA,CASSFQTGENSPLHF,TGTGCCAGCAGCTTTCAGACAGGTGAAAATTCACCCCTCCACTTT
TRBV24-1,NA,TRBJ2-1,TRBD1,CATSDPGQGADNEQFF,TGTGCCACCAGTGACCCGGGACAGGGGGCCGATAATGAGCAGTTCTTC
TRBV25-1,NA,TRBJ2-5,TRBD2,CASSAFGGAVETQYF,TGTGCCAGCAGTGCATTCGGGGGGGCCGTGGAGACCCAGTACTTC
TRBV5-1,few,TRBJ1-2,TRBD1,CASSPGDRWNGYTF,TGCGCCAGCAGCCCCGGGGACAGGTGGAATGGCTACACCTTC
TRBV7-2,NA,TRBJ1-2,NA,CASTPDPYGYTF,TGTGCCAGCACCCCCGACCCCTATGGCTACACCTTC
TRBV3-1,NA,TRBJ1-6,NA,CASSHRSSDSPLHF,TGTGCCAGCAGTCACAGGTCGTCTGATTCACCCCTCCACTTT
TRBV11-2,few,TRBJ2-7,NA,CASRDGGSYEQYF,TGTGCCAGCAGGGACGGAGGCTCCTACGAGCAGTACTTC
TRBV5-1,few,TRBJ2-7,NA,CASSLALPSYEQYF,TGCGCCAGCAGCTTAGCCTTACCCTCCTACGAGCAGTACTTC
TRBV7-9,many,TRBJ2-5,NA,CASSSRGGARYETQYF,TGTGCCAGCAGCTCACGAGGGGGGGCAAGATACGAGACCCAGTACTTC
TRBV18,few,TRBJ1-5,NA,CASSPPWQGPYSNQPQHF,TGTGCCAGCTCACCACCGTGGCAGGGCCCATATAGCAATCAGCCCCAGCATTTT
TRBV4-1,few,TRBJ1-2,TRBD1,CASRTPGQGAASYTF,TGCGCCAGCAGAACACCGGGACAGGGGGCGGCGAGCTACACCTTC
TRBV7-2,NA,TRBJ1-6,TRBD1,CASSAPGTGNSPLHF,TGTGCCAGCAGCGCCCCCGGGACAGGGAATTCACCCCTCCACTTT
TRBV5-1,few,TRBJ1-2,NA,CASSLGPAYGYTF,TGCGCCAGCAGCTTGGGACCGGCCTATGGCTACACCTTC
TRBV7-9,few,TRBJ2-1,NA,CASSLPARHDEQFF,TGTGCCAGCAGCCTCCCCGCCAGGCACGATGAGCAGTTCTTC
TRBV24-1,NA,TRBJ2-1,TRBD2,CATSDSGGPSSYNEQFF,TGTGCCACCAGTGACAGCGGGGGGCCGAGCTCCTACAATGAGCAGTTCTTC
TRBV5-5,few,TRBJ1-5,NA,CASSRDRSNQPQHF,TGTGCCAGCAGCCGAGACAGGAGCAATCAGCCCCAGCATTTT
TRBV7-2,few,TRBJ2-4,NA,CASSPTSGIQYF,TGTGCCAGCAGCCCCACCTCAGGCATTCAGTACTTC
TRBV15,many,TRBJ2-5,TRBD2,CATSRDSLAGRQETQYF,TGTGCCACCAGCAGAGATTCACTAGCGGGGAGACAAGAGACCCAGTACTTC
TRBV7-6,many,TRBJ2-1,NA,CASSLAYSRSSYNEQFF,TGTGCCAGCAGCTTAGCGTACTCCCGGAGCTCCTACAATGAGCAGTTCTTC
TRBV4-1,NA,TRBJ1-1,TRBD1,CASSQQKVFQGGQGNTEAFF,TGCGCCAGCAGCCAACAAAAAGTCTTTCAGGGGGGACAGGGAAACACTGAAGCTTTCTTT
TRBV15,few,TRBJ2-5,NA,CATSRDHSSLTATQYF,TGTGCCACCAGCAGAGATCATAGCAGCCTGACGGCGACCCAGTACTTC
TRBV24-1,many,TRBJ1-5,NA,CATSDSTGWDQPQHF,TGTGCCACCAGTGATTCTACAGGGTGGGATCAGCCCCAGCATTTT
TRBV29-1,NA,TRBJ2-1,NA,CSGGEGYNEQFF,TGCAGCGGGGGCGAGGGGTACAATGAGCAGTTCTTC
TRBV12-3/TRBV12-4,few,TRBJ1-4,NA,CARRVLFF,TGTGCCCGTCGAGTCCTGTTTTTT
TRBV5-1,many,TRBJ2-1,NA,CASSLHGNYNEQFF,TGCGCCAGCAGCTTGCATGGGAACTACAATGAGCAGTTCTTC
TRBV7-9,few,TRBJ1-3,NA,CASSSSGVGLWDSGNTIYF,TGTGCCAGCAGCTCGAGCGGGGTTGGGCTCTGGGACTCTGGAAACACCATATATTTT
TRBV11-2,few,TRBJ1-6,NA,CASSYHTRGNDSPLHF,TGTGCCAGCAGCTATCACACGCGGGGGAATGATTCACCCCTCCACTTT
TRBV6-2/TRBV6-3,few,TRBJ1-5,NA,CATVDGLRPGNQPQHF,TGTGCCACCGTAGACGGACTGCGGCCTGGCAATCAGCCCCAGCATTTT
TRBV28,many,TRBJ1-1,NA,CASSLSGLVGRGTEAFF,TGTGCCAGCAGTTTATCGGGGTTGGTGGGAAGGGGCACTGAAGCTTTCTTT